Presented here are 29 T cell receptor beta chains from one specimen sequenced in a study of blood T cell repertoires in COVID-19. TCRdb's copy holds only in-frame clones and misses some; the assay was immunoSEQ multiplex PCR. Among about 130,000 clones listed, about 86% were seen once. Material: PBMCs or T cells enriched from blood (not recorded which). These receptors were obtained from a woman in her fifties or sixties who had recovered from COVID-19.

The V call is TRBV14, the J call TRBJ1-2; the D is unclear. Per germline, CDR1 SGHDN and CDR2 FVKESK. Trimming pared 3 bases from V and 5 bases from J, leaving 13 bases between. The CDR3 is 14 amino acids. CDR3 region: CASSQERPGYGYTF. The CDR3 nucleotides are TGTGCCAGCAGCCAGGAACGGCCGGGGTATGGCTACACCTTC.

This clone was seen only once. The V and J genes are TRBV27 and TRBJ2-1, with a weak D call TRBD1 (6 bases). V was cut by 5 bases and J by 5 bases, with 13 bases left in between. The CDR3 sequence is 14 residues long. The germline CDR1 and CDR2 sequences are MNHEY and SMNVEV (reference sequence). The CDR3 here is CASSVRQVHNEQFF. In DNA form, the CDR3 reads TGTGCCAGCAGTGTCCGACAGGTCCACAATGAGCAGTTCTTC.

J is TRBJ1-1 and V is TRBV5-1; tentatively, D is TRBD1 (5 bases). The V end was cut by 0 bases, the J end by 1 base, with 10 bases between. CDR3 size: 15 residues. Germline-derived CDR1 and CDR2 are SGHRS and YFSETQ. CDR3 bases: TGCGCCAGCAGCTTGGCAATAAGGGGGAACACTGAAGCTTTCTTT. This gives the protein CASSLAIRGNTEAFF. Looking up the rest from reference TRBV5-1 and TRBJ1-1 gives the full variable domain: KAGVTQTPRYLIKTRGQQVTLSCSPISGHRSVSWYQQTPGQGLQFLFEYFSETQRNKGNFPGRFSGRQFSNSRSEMNVSTLELGDSALYLCASSLAIRGNTEAFFGQGTRLTVV.

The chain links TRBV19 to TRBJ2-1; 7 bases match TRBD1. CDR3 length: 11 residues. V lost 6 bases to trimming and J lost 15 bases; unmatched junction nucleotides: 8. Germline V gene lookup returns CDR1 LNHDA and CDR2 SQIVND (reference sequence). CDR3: CASRLGTEGFF. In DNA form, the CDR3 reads TGTGCCAGTAGACTAGGGACAGAGGGGTTCTTC.

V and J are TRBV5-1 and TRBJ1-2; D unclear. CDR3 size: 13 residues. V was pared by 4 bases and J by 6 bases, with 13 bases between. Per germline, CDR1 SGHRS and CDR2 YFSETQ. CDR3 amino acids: CASSTEQKDGYTF. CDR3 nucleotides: TGCGCCAGCAGCACGGAACAGAAAGATGGCTACACCTTC.

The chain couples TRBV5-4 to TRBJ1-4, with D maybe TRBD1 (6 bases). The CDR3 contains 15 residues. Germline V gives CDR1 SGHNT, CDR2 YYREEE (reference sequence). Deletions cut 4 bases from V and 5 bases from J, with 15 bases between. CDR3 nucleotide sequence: TGTGCCAGCAGCCCCGGGGGAGGGGGAAATGAAAAACTGTTTTTT. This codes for CASSPGGGGNEKLFF.

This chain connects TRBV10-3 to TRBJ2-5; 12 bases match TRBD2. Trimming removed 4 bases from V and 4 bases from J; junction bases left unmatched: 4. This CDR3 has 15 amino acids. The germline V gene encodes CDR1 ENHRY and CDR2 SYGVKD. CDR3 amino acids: CAISASGGAIETQYF. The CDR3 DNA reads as TGTGCCATCAGTGCTAGCGGGGGGGCAATAGAGACCCAGTACTTC.

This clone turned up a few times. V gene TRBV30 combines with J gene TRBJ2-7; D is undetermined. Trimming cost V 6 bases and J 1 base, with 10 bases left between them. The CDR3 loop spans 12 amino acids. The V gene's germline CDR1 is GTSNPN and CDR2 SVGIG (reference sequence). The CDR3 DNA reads TGTGCCTGTGACAAGGAATCCTACGAGCAGTACTTC. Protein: CACDKESYEQYF.

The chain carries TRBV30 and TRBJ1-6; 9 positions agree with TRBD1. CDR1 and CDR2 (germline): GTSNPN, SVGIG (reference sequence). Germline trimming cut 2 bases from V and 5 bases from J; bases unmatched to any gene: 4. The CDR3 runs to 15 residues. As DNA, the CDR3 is TGTGCCTGGAGTTGGGGACAGGGAGATAATTCACCCCTCCACTTT. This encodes CAWSWGQGDNSPLHF.

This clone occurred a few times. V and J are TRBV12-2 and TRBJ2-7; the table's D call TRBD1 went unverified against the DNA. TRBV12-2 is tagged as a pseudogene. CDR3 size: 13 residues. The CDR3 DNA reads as TGTGCAAGTCGCCTGGGACAGGGGAACGAGCAGTACTTC. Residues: CASRLGQGNEQYF.

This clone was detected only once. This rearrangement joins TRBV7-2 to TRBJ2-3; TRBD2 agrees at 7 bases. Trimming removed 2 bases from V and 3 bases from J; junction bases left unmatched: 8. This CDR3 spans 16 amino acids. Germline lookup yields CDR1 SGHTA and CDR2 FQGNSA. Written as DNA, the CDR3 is TGTGCCAGCAGCTTATTTACGGGGGGTAGGACAGATACGCAGTATTTT. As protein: CASSLFTGGRTDTQYF.

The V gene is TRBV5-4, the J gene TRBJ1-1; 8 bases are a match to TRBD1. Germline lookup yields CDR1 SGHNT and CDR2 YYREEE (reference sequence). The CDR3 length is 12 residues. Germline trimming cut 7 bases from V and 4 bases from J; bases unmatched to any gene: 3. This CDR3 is CASSTGVTEAFF. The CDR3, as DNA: TGTGCCAGCTCGACAGGGGTCACTGAAGCTTTCTTT.

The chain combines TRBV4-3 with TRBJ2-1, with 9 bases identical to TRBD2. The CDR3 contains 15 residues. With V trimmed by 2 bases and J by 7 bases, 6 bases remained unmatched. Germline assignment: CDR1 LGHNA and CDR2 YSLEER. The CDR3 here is CASSQFAGGVNEQFF. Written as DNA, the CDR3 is TGCGCCAGCAGCCAATTCGCGGGGGGGGTAAATGAGCAGTTCTTC.

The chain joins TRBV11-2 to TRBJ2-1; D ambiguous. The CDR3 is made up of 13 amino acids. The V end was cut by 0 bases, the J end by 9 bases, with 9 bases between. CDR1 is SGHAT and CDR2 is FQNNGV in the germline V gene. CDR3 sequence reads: CASSLERRREQFF. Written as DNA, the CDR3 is TGTGCCAGCAGCTTAGAAAGGAGACGTGAGCAGTTCTTC.

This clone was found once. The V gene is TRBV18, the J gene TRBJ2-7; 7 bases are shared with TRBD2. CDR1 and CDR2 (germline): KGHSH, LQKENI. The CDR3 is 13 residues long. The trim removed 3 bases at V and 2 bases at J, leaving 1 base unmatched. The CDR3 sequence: CASSPGTTYEQYF. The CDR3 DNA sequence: TGTGCCAGCTCACCGGGGACTACCTACGAGCAGTACTTC.

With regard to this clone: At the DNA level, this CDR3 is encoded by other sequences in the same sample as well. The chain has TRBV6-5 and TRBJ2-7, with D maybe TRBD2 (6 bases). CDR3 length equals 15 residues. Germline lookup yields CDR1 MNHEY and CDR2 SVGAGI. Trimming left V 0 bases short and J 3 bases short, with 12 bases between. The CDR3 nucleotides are TGTGCCAGCAGTTACTCGACTGGGGGGAGCTACGAGCAGTACTTC. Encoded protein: CASSYSTGGSYEQYF.

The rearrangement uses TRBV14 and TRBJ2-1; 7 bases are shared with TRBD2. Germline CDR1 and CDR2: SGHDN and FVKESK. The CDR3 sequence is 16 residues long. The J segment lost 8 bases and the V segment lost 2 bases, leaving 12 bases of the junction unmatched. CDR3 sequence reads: CASSQNRLAAPDEQFF. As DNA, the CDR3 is TGTGCCAGCAGCCAAAACAGGCTAGCGGCCCCTGATGAGCAGTTCTTC. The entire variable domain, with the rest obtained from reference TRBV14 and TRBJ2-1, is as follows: EAGVTQFPSHSVIEKGQTVTLRCDPISGHDNLYWYRRVMGKEIKFLLHFVKESKQDESGMPNNRFLAERTGGTYSTLKVQPAELEDSGVYFCASSQNRLAAPDEQFFGPGTRLTVL.

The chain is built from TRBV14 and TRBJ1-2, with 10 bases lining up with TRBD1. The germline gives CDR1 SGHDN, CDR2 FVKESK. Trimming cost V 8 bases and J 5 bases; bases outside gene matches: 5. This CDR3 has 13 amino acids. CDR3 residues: CASARDRGYGYTF. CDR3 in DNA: TGTGCCAGCGCCCGGGACAGGGGTTATGGCTACACCTTC.

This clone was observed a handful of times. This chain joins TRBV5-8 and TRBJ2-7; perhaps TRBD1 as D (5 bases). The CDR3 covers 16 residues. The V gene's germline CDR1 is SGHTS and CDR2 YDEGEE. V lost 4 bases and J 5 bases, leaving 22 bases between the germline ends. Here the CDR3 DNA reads TGTGCCAGCAGCCCCGGACAAGTCGACTTTAAGGACGAGCAGTACTTC. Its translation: CASSPGQVDFKDEQYF.

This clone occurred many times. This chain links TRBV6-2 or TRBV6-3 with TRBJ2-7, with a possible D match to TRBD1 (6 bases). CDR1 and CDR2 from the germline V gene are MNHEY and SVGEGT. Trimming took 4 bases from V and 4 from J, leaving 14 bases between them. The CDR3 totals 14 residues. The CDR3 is CASSSAGESYEQYF. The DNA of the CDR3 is TGTGCCAGCAGTTCCGCAGGGGAATCTTACGAGCAGTACTTC.

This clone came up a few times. The DNA for the CDR3 is TGTGCCAGCAGCCTTGACTTAGCGGGGGGCAAGCATACGCAGTATTTT. Translated: CASSLDLAGGKHTQYF. The chain has TRBV7-2 and TRBJ2-3; 10 positions agree with TRBD2. The CDR3 is made up of 16 amino acids. Germline CDR1 reads SGHTA; CDR2 reads FQGNSA. With V trimmed by 5 bases and J by 7 bases, 12 bases remained unmatched. Together with reference TRBV7-2 and TRBJ2-3, the CDR3 gives the full variable domain: GAGVSQSPSNKVTEKGKDVELRCDPISGHTALYWYRQSLGQGLEFLIYFQGNSAPDKSGLPSDRFSAERTGGSVSTLTIQRTQQEDSAVYLCASSLDLAGGKHTQYFGPGTRLTVL.

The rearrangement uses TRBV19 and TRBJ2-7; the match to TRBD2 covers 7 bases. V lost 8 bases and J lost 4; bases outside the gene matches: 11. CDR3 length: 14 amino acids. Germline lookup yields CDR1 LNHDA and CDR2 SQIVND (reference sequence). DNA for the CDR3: TGTGCCAGTGGGGGGGACTCCGAGCCGTACGAGCAGTACTTC. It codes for CASGGDSEPYEQYF.

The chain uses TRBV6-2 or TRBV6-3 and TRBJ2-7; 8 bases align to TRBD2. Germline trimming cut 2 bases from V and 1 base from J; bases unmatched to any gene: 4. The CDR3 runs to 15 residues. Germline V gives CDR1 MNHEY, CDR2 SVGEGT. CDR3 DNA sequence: TGTGCCAGCAGTTACGCGGGGGGCCAATCCTACGAGCAGTACTTC. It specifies CASSYAGGQSYEQYF.

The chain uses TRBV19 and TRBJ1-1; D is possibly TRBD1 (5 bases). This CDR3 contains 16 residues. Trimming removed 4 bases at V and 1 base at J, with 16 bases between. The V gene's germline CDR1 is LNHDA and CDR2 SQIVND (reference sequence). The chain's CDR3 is CASSTQSGRENTEAFF. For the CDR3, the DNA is TGTGCCAGTAGTACCCAATCGGGCAGGGAGAACACTGAAGCTTTCTTT. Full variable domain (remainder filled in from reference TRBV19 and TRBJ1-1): DGGITQSPKYLFRKEGQNVTLSCEQNLNHDAMYWYRQDPGQGLRLIYYSQIVNDFQKGDIAEGYSVSREKKESFPLTVTSAQKNPTAFYLCASSTQSGRENTEAFFGQGTRLTVV.

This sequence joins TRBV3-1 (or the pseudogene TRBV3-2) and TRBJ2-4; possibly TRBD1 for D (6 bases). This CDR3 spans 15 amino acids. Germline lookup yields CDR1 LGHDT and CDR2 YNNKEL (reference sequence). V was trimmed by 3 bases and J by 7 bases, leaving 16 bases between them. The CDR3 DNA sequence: TGTGCCAGCAGCCACCGGGCCATTACAGGGAACATTCAGTACTTC. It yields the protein CASSHRAITGNIQYF.

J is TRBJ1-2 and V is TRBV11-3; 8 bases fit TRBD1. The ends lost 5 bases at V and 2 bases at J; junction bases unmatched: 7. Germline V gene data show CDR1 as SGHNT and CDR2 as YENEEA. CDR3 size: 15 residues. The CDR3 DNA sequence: TGTGCCAGCAGCGAAACAGGGGGGAGGAACTATGGCTACACCTTC. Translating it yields CASSETGGRNYGYTF.

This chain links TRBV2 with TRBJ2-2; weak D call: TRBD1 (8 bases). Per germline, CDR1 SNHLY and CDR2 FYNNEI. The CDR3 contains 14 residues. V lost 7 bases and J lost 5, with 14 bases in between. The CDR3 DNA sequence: TGTGCCAGCATCTACAGGGGGGGGACCGGGGAGCTGTTTTTT. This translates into CASIYRGGTGELFF.

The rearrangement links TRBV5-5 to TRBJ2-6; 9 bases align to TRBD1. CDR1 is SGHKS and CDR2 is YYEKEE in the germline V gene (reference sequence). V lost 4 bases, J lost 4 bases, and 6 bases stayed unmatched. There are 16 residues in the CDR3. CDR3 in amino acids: CASSLGQGYGANVLTF. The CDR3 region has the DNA TGTGCCAGCAGCCTAGGACAGGGGTACGGGGCCAACGTCCTGACTTTC.

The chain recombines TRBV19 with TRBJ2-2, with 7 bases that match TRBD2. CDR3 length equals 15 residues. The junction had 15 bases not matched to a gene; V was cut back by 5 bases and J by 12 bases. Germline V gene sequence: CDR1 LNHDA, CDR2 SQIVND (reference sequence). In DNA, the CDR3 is TGTGCCAGTAGTCCCACCGATTCGGGGGGAGGTCAGCTGTTTTTT. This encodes CASSPTDSGGGQLFF.